Presented here are 14 T cell receptor beta chains from one specimen sequenced in a study of blood T cells in healthy people across ages. Alongside a J-beta primer mix, a sample-barcoded 5' primer served in a second PCR lasting roughly 6 to 11 cycles. Using its own MiXCR run on the 5' RACE reads, TCRdb lists one record per CDR3 protein. The table includes 800,000 to 1,300,000 distinct CDR3 sequences, approximately 25% detected once. Another study also made use of these data, one on T cells of mothers and their children.

Sequencing was performed on blood. These receptor sequences come from a girl under 10 years old in good health.

This clonotype has just a few counts. The chain uses TRBV20-1 and TRBJ2-4; perhaps TRBD2 as D (6 bases). Germline V gene sequence: CDR1 DFQATT, CDR2 SNEGSKA (reference sequence). V lost 2 bases to trimming and J lost 10 bases, with 18 bases between them. The CDR3 sequence is 14 residues long. The CDR3, as DNA: TGCAGTGCTAGACAACCGGGACTGCGAGATATTCAGTACTTC. Translated: CSARQPGLRDIQYF.

This clonotype was seen a handful of times. This rearrangement joins TRBV6-5 to TRBJ2-5, with D tentatively TRBD1 (6 bases). The J call could be wrong; TRBJ2-7 is a better fit for the DNA end. Germline CDR1 MNHEY, CDR2 SVGAGI. CDR3 length: 14 amino acids. Here the CDR3 reads CASSRHRDLYEQYF. CDR3 bases: TGTGCCAGCAGTCGCCACAGGGACCTCTACGAGCAGTACTTC.

This sequence joins TRBV29-1 and TRBJ2-3; D call uncertain. This CDR3 region has 12 residues. The germline V gene encodes CDR1 SQVTM and CDR2 ANQGSEA. Trimming removed 6 bases at V and 3 bases at J, with 10 bases between. Here the CDR3 DNA reads TGCAGCGTCCGACTGCGAACAGATACGCAGTATTTT. Its protein product is CSVRLRTDTQYF.

This clonotype has a handful of counts. The chain links TRBV29-1 to TRBJ2-3; perhaps D is TRBD1 or TRBD2 (5 bases each). The CDR3 is 13 residues long. Germline-derived CDR1 and CDR2 are SQVTM and ANQGSEA. Deletions cut 5 bases from V and 2 bases from J, with 11 bases between. In DNA, the CDR3 is TGCAGCGTTAATGAGGGGAACACAGATACGCAGTATTTT. Protein sequence: CSVNEGNTDTQYF.

The V and J genes are TRBV20-1 and TRBJ1-3; 7 bases match TRBD1. V shed 3 bases, J shed 0 bases, and the junction held 2 bases outside the gene matches. Germline V gene data show CDR1 as DFQATT and CDR2 as SNEGSKA (reference sequence). CDR3 length equals 14 residues. In DNA, the CDR3 is TGCAGTGCTAGCAGGGGGAACTCTGGAAACACCATATATTTT. Translating it yields CSASRGNSGNTIYF.

The chain recombines TRBV12-3 or TRBV12-4 with TRBJ2-7, with D possibly TRBD1 on 5 matching bases. There are 12 residues in the CDR3. Trimming shortened V by 6 bases and J by 4 bases, and 10 bases separated the two germline ends. CDR3 DNA: TGTGCCAGCAGATCAGGGCCTTACGAGCAGTACTTC. It codes for CASRSGPYEQYF.

The V and J genes are TRBV15 and TRBJ2-7; D uncertain. Germline CDR1 is LNHNV and CDR2 is YYDKDF (reference sequence). V was cut by 1 base and J by 0 bases, with 7 bases left in between. The CDR3 loop spans 14 amino acids. The CDR3 spells CATSRAESSYEQYF. The CDR3 nucleotides are TGTGCCACCAGCAGAGCTGAGAGCTCCTACGAGCAGTACTTC.

The rearrangement joins TRBV7-2 to TRBJ2-1, with 8 nucleotides matching TRBD1. The length of the CDR3 is 13 residues. Germline V gene data show CDR1 as SGHTA and CDR2 as FQGNSA. The trim removed 6 bases at V and 8 bases at J, leaving 6 bases unmatched. The CDR3 DNA reads TGTGCCAGCAGTCACCAGGGGGCGGATGAGCAGTTCTTC. Residues: CASSHQGADEQFF.

The chain has TRBV20-1 and TRBJ2-3; TRBD2 matches 7 bases. Trimming at V came to 3 bases and at J to 2 bases, leaving 5 bases not matched to a gene. CDR1 is DFQATT and CDR2 is SNEGSKA in the germline V gene (reference sequence). This CDR3 has 14 residues. CDR3 in amino acids: CSARAGVLTDTQYF. CDR3 bases: TGCAGTGCTAGGGCGGGAGTTCTCACAGATACGCAGTATTTT.

The sample holds a few counts of this clonotype. This chain connects TRBV11-2 to TRBJ2-5; 10 nucleotides match TRBD1. The J call is doubtful: the DNA matches TRBJ2-7 better. Per germline, CDR1 SGHAT and CDR2 FQNNGV. This CDR3 spans 15 amino acids. CDR3 DNA: TGTGCCAGCAGCTCGAGGACAGGGGGGATCTACGAGCAGTACTTC. Translating it yields CASSSRTGGIYEQYF.

V usage is TRBV12-5 and J usage is TRBJ2-2, with a weak D call TRBD1 (5 bases). V lost 1 base to trimming and J lost 7 bases, with 10 bases between them. The CDR3 runs to 14 residues. Germline V CDR1 and CDR2: LGHNT, FRNRAP. The DNA for the CDR3 is TGTGCTAGTGGTTTGGAAGGGGATGTCGGGGAGCTGTTTTTT. This encodes CASGLEGDVGELFF.

This clonotype was seen a few times. This sequence joins TRBV5-1 and TRBJ2-5, with 10 positions matching TRBD2. V was clipped by 6 bases and J by 2 bases; unmatched bases: 10. The germline V gene encodes CDR1 SGHRS and CDR2 YFSETQ. The CDR3 has 16 residues. The CDR3 DNA sequence: TGCGCCAGCAAGGAGCGGGAGGGCCGTCGGCAAGAGACCCAGTACTTC. Protein sequence: CASKEREGRRQETQYF.

This clonotype has more than one count but fewer than ten. The rearrangement links TRBV29-1 to TRBJ2-5; D gene unclear. Germline V gene lookup returns CDR1 SQVTM and CDR2 ANQGSEA. The CDR3 runs 11 residues. V lost 3 bases to trimming and J lost 5 bases, with 7 bases between them. The CDR3 region has the DNA TGCAGCGTTGAGACGATGGAGACCCAGTACTTC. Its translation is CSVETMETQYF. Using reference TRBV29-1 and TRBJ2-5 for the parts outside the CDR3, the full variable domain is SAVISQKPSRDICQRGTSLTIQCQVDSQVTMMFWYRQQPGQSLTLIATANQGSEATYESGFVIDKFPISRPNLTFSTLTVSNMSPEDSSIYLCSVETMETQYFGPGTRLLVL.

The chain recombines TRBV28 with TRBJ2-7, with D tentatively TRBD2 (6 bases). Germline V lookup: CDR1 MDHEN, CDR2 SYDVKM. CDR3 size: 14 residues. The ends were cut back, 2 bases at V and 7 bases at J, with 15 bases in the middle. CDR3 in DNA: TGTGCCAGCAGTTTAGCGGGAACGTTGGGGGAGCAGTACTTC. Its protein is CASSLAGTLGEQYF. Full variable domain (missing parts from reference TRBV28 and TRBJ2-7): DVKVTQSSRYLVKRTGEKVFLECVQDMDHENMFWYRQDPGLGLRLIYFSYDVKMKEKGDIPEGYSVSREKKERFSLILESASTNQTSMYLCASSLAGTLGEQYFGPGTRLTVT.